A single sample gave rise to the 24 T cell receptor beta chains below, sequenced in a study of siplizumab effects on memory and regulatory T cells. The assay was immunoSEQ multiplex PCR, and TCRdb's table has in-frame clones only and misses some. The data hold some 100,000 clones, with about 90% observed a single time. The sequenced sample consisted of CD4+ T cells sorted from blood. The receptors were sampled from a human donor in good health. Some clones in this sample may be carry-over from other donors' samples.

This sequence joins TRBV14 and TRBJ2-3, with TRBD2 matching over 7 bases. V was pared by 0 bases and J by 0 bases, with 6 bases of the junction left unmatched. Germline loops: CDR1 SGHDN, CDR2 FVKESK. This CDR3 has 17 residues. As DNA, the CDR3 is TGTGCCAGCAGCCAAGATCGGAGCGGGGCTAGCACAGATACGCAGTATTTT. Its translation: CASSQDRSGASTDTQYF.

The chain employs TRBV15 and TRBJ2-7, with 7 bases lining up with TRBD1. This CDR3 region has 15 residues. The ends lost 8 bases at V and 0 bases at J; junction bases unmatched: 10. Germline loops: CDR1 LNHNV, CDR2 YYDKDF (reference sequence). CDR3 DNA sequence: TGTGCCACCTCCGTAGGGGGACAGAGCTCCTACGAGCAGTACTTC. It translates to CATSVGGQSSYEQYF.

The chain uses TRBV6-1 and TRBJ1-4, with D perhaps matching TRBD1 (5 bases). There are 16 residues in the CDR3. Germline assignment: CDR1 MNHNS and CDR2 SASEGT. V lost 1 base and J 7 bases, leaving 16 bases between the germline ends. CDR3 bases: TGTGCCAGCAGTGAAGAAGGCGGGGGACGGACTGAAAAACTGTTTTTT. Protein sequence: CASSEEGGGRTEKLFF.

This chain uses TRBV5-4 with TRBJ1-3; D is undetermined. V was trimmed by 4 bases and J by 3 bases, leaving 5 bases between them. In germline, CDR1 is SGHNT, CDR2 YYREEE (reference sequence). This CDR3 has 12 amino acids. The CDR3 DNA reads TGTGCCAGCAGCATCGATGGAAACACCATATATTTT. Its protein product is CASSIDGNTIYF.

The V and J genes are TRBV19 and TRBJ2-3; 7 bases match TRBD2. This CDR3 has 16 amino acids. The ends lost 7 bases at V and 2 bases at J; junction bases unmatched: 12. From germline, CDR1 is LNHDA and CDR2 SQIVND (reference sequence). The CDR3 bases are TGTGCCAGTATGGGGGAGGGGCTTCAGACCACAGATACGCAGTATTTT. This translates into CASMGEGLQTTDTQYF.

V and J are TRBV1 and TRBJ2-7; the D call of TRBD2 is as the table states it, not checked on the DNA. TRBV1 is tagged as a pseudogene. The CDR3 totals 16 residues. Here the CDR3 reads CTSSRDCFPQDLEQYF. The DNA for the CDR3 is TGCACCAGCAGCCGGGACTGCTTCCCACAGGATCTCGAGCAGTACTTC.

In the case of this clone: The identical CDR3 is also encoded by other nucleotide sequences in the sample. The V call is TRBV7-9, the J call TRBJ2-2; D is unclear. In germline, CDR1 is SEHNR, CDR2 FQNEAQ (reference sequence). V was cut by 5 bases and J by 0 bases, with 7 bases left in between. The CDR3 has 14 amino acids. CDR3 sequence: CASSLRSNTGELFF. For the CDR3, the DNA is TGTGCCAGCAGCCTTCGATCGAACACCGGGGAGCTGTTTTTT.

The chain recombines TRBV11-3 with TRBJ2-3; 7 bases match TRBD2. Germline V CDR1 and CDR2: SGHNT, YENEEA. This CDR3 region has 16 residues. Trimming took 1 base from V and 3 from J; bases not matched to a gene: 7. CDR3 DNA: TGTGCCAGCAGCTTAGGAATGGGGGGGATGACAGATACGCAGTATTTT. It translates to CASSLGMGGMTDTQYF.

The CDR3 DNA is TGTGCCAGCTCACCACCGCTCTTAGGGTATGACTACAATGAGCAGTTCTTC. This codes for CASSPPLLGYDYNEQFF. The chain has TRBV18 and TRBJ2-1; no definite D call. This CDR3 is built from 17 residues. Trimming stripped 0 bases from V and 3 bases from J, with 15 bases between. The V gene's germline CDR1 is KGHSH and CDR2 LQKENI.

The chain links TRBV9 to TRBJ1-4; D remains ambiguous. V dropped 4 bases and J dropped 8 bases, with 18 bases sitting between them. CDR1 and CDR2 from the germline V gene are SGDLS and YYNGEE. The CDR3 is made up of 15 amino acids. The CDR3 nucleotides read TGTGCCAGCAGCTCCCCCGGCGGGGAGCGGGAAAAACTGTTTTTT. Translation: CASSSPGGEREKLFF. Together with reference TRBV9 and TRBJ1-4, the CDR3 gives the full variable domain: DSGVTQTPKHLITATGQRVTLRCSPRSGDLSVYWYQQSLDQGLQFLIQYYNGEERAKGNILERFSAQQFPDLHSELNLSSLELGDSALYFCASSSPGGEREKLFFGSGTQLSVL.

Written as DNA, the CDR3 is TGTGCCAGCAGCGCTAGCGGACTCGAGCAGTTCTTC. Its translation is CASSASGLEQFF. The rearrangement links TRBV13 to TRBJ2-1; 7 nucleotides line up with TRBD2. Germline V gene sequence: CDR1 PRHDT, CDR2 FYEKMQ (reference sequence). This CDR3 comprises 12 residues. V trimming: 5 bases; J trimming: 10 bases; junction bases outside the gene matches: 5.

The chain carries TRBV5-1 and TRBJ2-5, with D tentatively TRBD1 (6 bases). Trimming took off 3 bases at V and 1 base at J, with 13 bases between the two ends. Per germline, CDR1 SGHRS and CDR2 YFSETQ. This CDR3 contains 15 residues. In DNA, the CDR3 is TGCGCCAGCAGCTCAAAGACAGGAGGCCAAGAGACCCAGTACTTC. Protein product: CASSSKTGGQETQYF.

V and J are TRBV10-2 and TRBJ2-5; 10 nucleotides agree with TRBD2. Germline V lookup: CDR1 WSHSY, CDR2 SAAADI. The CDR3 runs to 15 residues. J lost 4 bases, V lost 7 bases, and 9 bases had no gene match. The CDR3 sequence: CASTLAGEGGETQYF. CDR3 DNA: TGCGCCAGCACCCTAGCGGGGGAGGGAGGAGAGACCCAGTACTTC.

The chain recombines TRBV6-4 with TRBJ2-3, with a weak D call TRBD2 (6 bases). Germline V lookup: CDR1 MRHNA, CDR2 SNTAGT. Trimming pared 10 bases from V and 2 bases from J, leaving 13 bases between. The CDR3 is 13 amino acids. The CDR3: CATERVDTDTQYF. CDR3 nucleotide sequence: TGTGCCACCGAGCGGGTGGACACAGATACGCAGTATTTT.

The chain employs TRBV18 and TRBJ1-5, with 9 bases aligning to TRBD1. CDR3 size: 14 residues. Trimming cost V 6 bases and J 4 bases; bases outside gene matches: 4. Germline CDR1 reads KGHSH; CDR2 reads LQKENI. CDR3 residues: CASSQQGANQPQHF. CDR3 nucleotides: TGTGCCAGCTCGCAACAGGGGGCGAATCAGCCCCAGCATTTT. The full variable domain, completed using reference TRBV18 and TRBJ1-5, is NAGVMQNPRHLVRRRGQEARLRCSPMKGHSHVYWYRQLPEEGLKFMVYLQKENIIDESGMPKERFSAEFPKEGPSILRIQQVVRGDSAAYFCASSQQGANQPQHFGDGTRLSIL.

The CDR3 loop is CASSTGLAGPNEQFF. The CDR3 DNA follows: TGTGCCAGTAGCACGGGACTAGCGGGGCCCAATGAGCAGTTCTTC. J is TRBJ2-1 and V is TRBV19, with 13 nucleotides matching TRBD2. With 6 bases clipped from V and 6 bases from J, the junction kept 5 bases outside the gene matches. Germline lookup yields CDR1 LNHDA and CDR2 SQIVND (reference sequence). This CDR3 comprises 15 residues.

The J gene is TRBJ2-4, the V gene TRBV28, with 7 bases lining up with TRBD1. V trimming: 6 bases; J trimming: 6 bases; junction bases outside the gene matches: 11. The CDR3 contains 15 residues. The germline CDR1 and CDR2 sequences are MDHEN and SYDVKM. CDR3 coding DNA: TGTGCCAGCAGCCCTCCTGAGGGGGCAGGAAACATTCAGTACTTC. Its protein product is CASSPPEGAGNIQYF. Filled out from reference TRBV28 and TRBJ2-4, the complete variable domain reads DVKVTQSSRYLVKRTGEKVFLECVQDMDHENMFWYRQDPGLGLRLIYFSYDVKMKEKGDIPEGYSVSREKKERFSLILESASTNQTSMYLCASSPPEGAGNIQYFGAGTRLSVL.

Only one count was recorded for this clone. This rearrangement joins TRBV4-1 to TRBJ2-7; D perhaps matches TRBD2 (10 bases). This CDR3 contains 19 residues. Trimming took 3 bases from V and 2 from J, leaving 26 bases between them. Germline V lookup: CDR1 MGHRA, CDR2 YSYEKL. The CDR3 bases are TGCGCCAGCAGCCAGGGGGACAGGGCGACTAGCGGGTTCACCTACGAGCAGTACTTC. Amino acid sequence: CASSQGDRATSGFTYEQYF.

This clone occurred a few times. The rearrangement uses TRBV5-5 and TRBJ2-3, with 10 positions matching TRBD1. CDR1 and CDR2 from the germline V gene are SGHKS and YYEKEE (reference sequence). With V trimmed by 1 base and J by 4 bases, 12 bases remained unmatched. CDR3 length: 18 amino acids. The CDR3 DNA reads TGTGCCAGCAGCTTGTATGGACAGGGGGAAGTGAAGGCAGATACGCAGTATTTT. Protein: CASSLYGQGEVKADTQYF.

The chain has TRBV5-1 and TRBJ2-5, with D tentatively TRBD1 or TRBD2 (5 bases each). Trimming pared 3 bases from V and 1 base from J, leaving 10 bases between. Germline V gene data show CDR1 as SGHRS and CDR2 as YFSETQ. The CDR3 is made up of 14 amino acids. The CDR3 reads CASSWDGSQETQYF. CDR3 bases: TGCGCCAGCAGCTGGGACGGCTCCCAAGAGACCCAGTACTTC.

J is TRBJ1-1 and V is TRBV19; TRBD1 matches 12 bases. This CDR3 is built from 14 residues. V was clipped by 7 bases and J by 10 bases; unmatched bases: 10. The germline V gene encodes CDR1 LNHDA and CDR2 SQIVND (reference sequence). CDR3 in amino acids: CASNPKGDRGRAFF. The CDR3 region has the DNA TGTGCCAGTAACCCCAAGGGGGACAGGGGGCGAGCTTTCTTT.

The CDR3 coding sequence is TGTGCCAGCAGCCTTCTGACTAGCGGAGTCCACAATGAGCAGTTCTTC. Translation: CASSLLTSGVHNEQFF. The chain links TRBV14 to TRBJ2-1, with 9 bases matching TRBD2. Unmatched junction bases numbered 9, after V lost 4 bases and J lost 5 bases. The CDR3 loop spans 16 amino acids. Germline CDR1 and CDR2: SGHDN and FVKESK.

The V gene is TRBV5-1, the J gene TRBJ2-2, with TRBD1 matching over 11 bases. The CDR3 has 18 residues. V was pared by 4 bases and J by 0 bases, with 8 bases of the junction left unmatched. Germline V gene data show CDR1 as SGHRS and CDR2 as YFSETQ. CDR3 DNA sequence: TGCGCCAGCAGCCCCCACCCGGGACAGGGGGCGAACACCGGGGAGCTGTTTTTT. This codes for CASSPHPGQGANTGELFF. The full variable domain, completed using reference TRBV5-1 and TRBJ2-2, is KAGVTQTPRYLIKTRGQQVTLSCSPISGHRSVSWYQQTPGQGLQFLFEYFSETQRNKGNFPGRFSGRQFSNSRSEMNVSTLELGDSALYLCASSPHPGQGANTGELFFGEGSRLTVL.

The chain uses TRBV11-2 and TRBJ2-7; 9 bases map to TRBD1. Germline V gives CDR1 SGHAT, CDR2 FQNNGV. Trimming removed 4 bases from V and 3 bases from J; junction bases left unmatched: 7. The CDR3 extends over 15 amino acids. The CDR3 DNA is TGTGCCAGCAGCTCAATACAGGGGGCCGGCTACGAGCAGTACTTC. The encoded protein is CASSSIQGAGYEQYF.